Listed here are 7 T cell receptor beta chains from one sample, sequenced in a study of T cell repertoires in cytomegalovirus infection. The antigens these receptors bind are not known. A single record per CDR3 protein comes from TCRdb applying MiXCR to the reads. The sample has a few hundred thousand distinct CDR3 sequences, 20% to 25% seen once. Source: cultured PBMCs, taken from culture after CMV antigen stimulation. Receptors originate from a human donor in good health (CMV status not recorded). Some clones in this sample may be carry-over from other donors' samples.

The V and J genes are TRBV7-2 and TRBJ2-5, with D unclear. The V gene lost 5 bases and the J gene lost 5 bases, with 18 bases spanning the gap. CDR1 is SGHTA, CDR2 FQGNSA, per germline. The CDR3 runs to 15 residues. The CDR3 reads CASSLTRVRQETQYF. The CDR3 region has the DNA TGTGCCAGCAGCCTCACTCGGGTTAGGCAGGAGACCCAGTACTTC.

This clonotype was detected only once. V is TRBV6-6 and J is TRBJ1-1, with 10 bases matching TRBD1. The V and J ends lost 0 bases and 4 bases, in that order; junction bases with no gene match: 2. Germline V gene lookup returns CDR1 MNHNY and CDR2 SVGAGI (reference sequence). This CDR3 has 15 residues. CDR3 sequence (DNA): TGTGCCAGCAGTTACTCTAGGACAGGGGGCACTGAAGCTTTCTTT. This gives the protein CASSYSRTGGTEAFF.

In this sample, this clonotype turned up a few times. This chain connects TRBV7-9 to TRBJ1-1; weak D call: TRBD1 (6 bases). Germline CDR1 SEHNR, CDR2 FQNEAQ (reference sequence). This CDR3 has 15 residues. The ends were cut back, 5 bases at V and 1 base at J, with 14 bases in the middle. In DNA form, the CDR3 reads TGTGCCAGCAGCACCAAACAGGGAAAGAACACTGAAGCTTTCTTT. Residues: CASSTKQGKNTEAFF.

The V and J genes are TRBV4-2 and TRBJ2-3; TRBD2 agrees at 8 bases. The CDR3 has 18 residues. The V and J ends lost 3 bases and 0 bases, in that order; junction bases with no gene match: 11. CDR1 and CDR2 (germline): LGHNA, YNFKEQ. The CDR3 DNA is TGTGCCAGCAGCCAGGAAGAGTTGGCTAGCGGGAGCACAGATACGCAGTATTTT. This gives the protein CASSQEELASGSTDTQYF.

The table lists this clonotype with many counts. The V and J genes are TRBV7-2 and TRBJ2-4; TRBD2 might be the D (6 bases). V was trimmed by 4 bases and J by 0 bases, leaving 22 bases between them. The CDR3 totals 19 residues. In germline, CDR1 is SGHTA, CDR2 FQGNSA. CDR3 amino acids: CASSSYDGGSNLAKNIQYF. The CDR3 nucleotides read TGTGCCAGCAGCTCGTATGACGGAGGGTCCAACCTAGCCAAAAACATTCAGTACTTC.

This chain uses TRBV5-4 with TRBJ2-1; 10 bases are shared with TRBD2. Germline V gene sequence: CDR1 SGHNT, CDR2 YYREEE (reference sequence). J was trimmed by 0 bases and V by 2 bases; bases with no gene match: 5. This CDR3 region has 17 residues. In DNA form, the CDR3 reads TGTGCCAGCAGCTTTCGGACTAGCGGCATCTCCTACAATGAGCAGTTCTTC. It yields the protein CASSFRTSGISYNEQFF.

This clonotype was counted many times. The rearrangement links TRBV7-2 to TRBJ2-7; maybe TRBD1 (6 bases). Trimming stripped 5 bases from V and 2 bases from J, with 13 bases between. The CDR3 loop spans 14 amino acids. Per the germline V gene, CDR1 is SGHTA and CDR2 is FQGNSA. In nucleotides, the CDR3 is TGTGCCAGCAGCGCCCAACAGGGACCCTACGAGCAGTACGTC. This sequence encodes CASSAQQGPYEQYV.